These T cell receptor beta chains were read from a single sample in a study of blood T cells in healthy people across ages. TCRdb re-derived calls from the 5' RACE reads in MiXCR, one entry per CDR3 protein. Of 780,000 or so distinct CDR3 sequences in the sample, around three fifths were seen once. The sample taken for sequencing was blood. Receptors were obtained from a man in his forties in good health. CDR3s include the opening cysteine and the closing phenylalanine or tryptophan. A D gene is named only where the DNA matches it firmly. Clone sizes are given selectively: once, few, many, or a class where the clone is expanded.

TRBJ1-2 TRBV7-9 - once CASSLTMTGGNYGYTF TGTGCCAGCAGCTTAACCATGACAGGTGGGAACTATGGCTACACCTTC
TRBJ2-3 TRBV9 - - CASSVTEGGTDTQYF TGTGCCAGCAGCGTAACAGAGGGCGGCACAGATACGCAGTATTTT
TRBJ1-4 TRBV6-5 - - CASSYDSGGSNEKLFF TGTGCCAGCAGTTACGATTCGGGGGGCTCTAATGAAAAACTGTTTTTT
TRBJ2-1 TRBV5-1 - once CASSLGGDLYNEQFF TGCGCCAGCAGCTTGGGAGGGGACCTCTACAATGAGCAGTTCTTC
TRBJ2-7 TRBV27 TRBD2 many CASSLSTAGGEKYF TGTGCCAGCAGTTTATCAACTGCCGGGGGGGAGAAGTACTTC
TRBJ2-5 TRBV18 TRBD2 few CASSPGLAGAGEQYF TGTGCCAGCAGCCCTGGACTAGCGGGAGCAGGTGAGCAGTACTTC
TRBJ2-7 TRBV7-2 TRBD2 - CASSLAWASGSRPYEQYF TGTGCCAGCAGCTTAGCGTGGGCTAGCGGGAGTAGGCCCTACGAGCAGTACTTC
TRBJ2-7 TRBV24-1 TRBD1 - CATSDAGQGGFYEQYF TGTGCCACCAGTGACGCCGGACAGGGTGGTTTTTACGAGCAGTACTTC
TRBJ2-3 TRBV3-1 TRBD1 - CASSQWWDRGFIENTDTQYF TGTGCCAGCAGCCAATGGTGGGACAGGGGGTTTATAGAAAACACAGATACGCAGTATTTT
TRBJ1-3 TRBV9 - - CASSVVGAPSSGNTIYF TGTGCCAGCAGCGTAGTGGGGGCACCTAGCTCTGGAAACACCATATATTTT
TRBJ2-5 TRBV29-1 - - CSVDSSQETQYF TGCAGCGTTGACAGCAGCCAAGAGACCCAGTACTTC
TRBJ1-4 TRBV7-8 TRBD1 - CASSFPTGSNEKLFF TGTGCCAGCAGCTTCCCGACAGGGAGCAATGAAAAACTGTTTTTT
TRBJ1-1 TRBV6-2/TRBV6-3 - - CASSYSSVRGKAFF TGTGCCAGCAGTTACTCATCGGTTAGAGGGAAAGCTTTCTTT
TRBJ2-1 TRBV7-3 TRBD2 few CASSPSGGYNEQFF TGCGCCAGCAGTCCTAGCGGGGGCTACAATGAGCAGTTCTTC
TRBJ1-2 TRBV9 - - CASRADAYGYTF TGTGCCAGCAGAGCTGACGCCTATGGCTACACCTTC
TRBJ2-7 TRBV6-2/TRBV6-3 TRBD2 - CASSYTSGGGYPNYEQYF TGTGCCAGCAGTTACACTAGCGGGGGAGGCTACCCGAACTACGAGCAGTACTTC
TRBJ2-1 TRBV4-1 TRBD2 - CASSQDGTSYSNEQFF TGCGCCAGCAGCCAAGACGGGACTAGCTATTCCAATGAGCAGTTCTTC
TRBJ1-6 TRBV18 TRBD1 - CASSPYPTGRSPLHF TGTGCCAGCTCACCCTACCCGACAGGGAGGTCACCCCTCCACTTT
TRBJ1-2 TRBV7-9 - - CASSFGSGTTF -
TRBJ2-7 TRBV10-3 - few CAISEQRNYEQYF TGTGCCATCAGTGAGCAGAGAAACTACGAGCAGTACTTC
TRBJ2-2 TRBV4-3 TRBD1 - CASSHSPGQANTGELFF TGCGCCAGCAGCCACTCACCGGGACAGGCGAACACCGGGGAGCTGTTTTTT
TRBJ2-7 TRBV4-2 - - CASSQVLGSEQYF TGTGCCAGCAGCCAAGTTCTGGGATCCGAGCAGTACTTC
TRBJ1-4 TRBV28 TRBD1 - CASNSPGQGDEKLFF TGTGCCAGCAACTCACCGGGACAGGGAGATGAAAAACTGTTTTTT
TRBJ2-6 TRBV9 - - CASSDLQGGPAGANVLTF TGTGCCAGCAGCGACCTACAGGGAGGACCAGCTGGGGCCAACGTCCTGACTTTC
TRBJ2-5 TRBV20-1 - - CSARDGAYPAQETQYF TGCAGTGCTAGAGACGGGGCATACCCAGCCCAAGAGACCCAGTACTTC
TRBJ2-1 TRBV20-1 - few CSARDMDKTTAEQFF TGCAGTGCTAGAGATATGGACAAAACTACTGCTGAGCAGTTCTTC
TRBJ2-5 TRBV30 TRBD2 - CAWNSGGQETQYF TGTGCCTGGAATAGCGGGGGGCAAGAGACCCAGTACTTC
TRBJ2-3 TRBV11-3 - - CASSFGIDSPTDTQYF TGTGCCAGCAGCTTTGGCATAGACAGCCCCACAGATACGCAGTATTTT
TRBJ2-7 TRBV6-5 - few CASRKQGDYEQYF TGTGCCAGCAGGAAACAGGGTGACTACGAGCAGTACTTC
TRBJ2-6 TRBV12-3/TRBV12-4 - few CASSQSPGDGANVLTF TGTGCCAGCAGTCAATCCCCAGGGGATGGGGCCAACGTCCTGACTTTC
TRBJ2-3 TRBV20-1 - few CSARAGTLTDTQYF TGCAGTGCTAGGGCTGGGACCCTCACAGATACGCAGTATTTT
TRBJ1-1 TRBV27 - - CASSVSRLISDAFF TGTGCCAGCAGTGTAAGTAGACTAATCTCGGACGCTTTCTTT
TRBJ2-3 TRBV3-1 TRBD2 few CASSQDGLAGYTQYF TGTGCCAGCAGCCAAGATGGGTTAGCGGGGTATACGCAGTATTTT
TRBJ2-7 TRBV20-1 TRBD2 many CSALLAGGTYEQYF TGCAGTGCCCTACTAGCGGGAGGGACCTACGAGCAGTACTTC
TRBJ2-3 TRBV7-2 TRBD1 few CASSQQGAKDTQYF TGTGCCAGCAGCCAACAGGGGGCTAAAGATACGCAGTATTTT
TRBJ2-1 TRBV24-1 TRBD1 - CATSDLGQGAMNNEQFF TGTGCCACCAGTGATTTAGGACAGGGGGCAATGAACAATGAGCAGTTCTTC
TRBJ1-6 TRBV6-5 TRBD1 - CASSYSDRGRVPLHF TGTGCCAGCAGTTACTCGGACAGGGGCCGGGTACCCCTCCACTTT
TRBJ1-1 TRBV6-6 - many CASSPRQASNTEAFF TGTGCCAGCAGCCCCCGACAGGCCTCGAACACTGAAGCTTTCTTT
TRBJ1-4 TRBV6-1 - - CASSITPNEKLFF TGTGCCAGCAGTATCACGCCTAATGAAAAACTGTTTTTT
TRBJ1-1 TRBV6-5 TRBD1 few CASSRTGMNTEAFF TGTGCCAGTAGTCGGACAGGGATGAACACTGAAGCTTTCTTT
TRBJ1-6 TRBV6-6 - - CASTQSGRLHF TGTGCCAGCACCCAGAGCGGTCGCCTCCACTTT
TRBJ2-7 TRBV12-3/TRBV12-4 TRBD2 - CASSLVSSGSGVDEQYF TGTGCCAGCAGTTTAGTCTCTAGCGGGAGTGGGGTTGACGAGCAGTACTTC
TRBJ2-6 TRBV12-3/TRBV12-4 TRBD2 - CASSPTSGIGSGANVLTF TGTGCCAGCAGTCCAACTAGCGGGATCGGATCTGGGGCCAACGTCCTGACTTTC
TRBJ1-1 TRBV13 - - CASPRLGGENTEAFF TGTGCCAGCCCCAGACTAGGGGGGGAGAACACTGAAGCTTTCTTT
TRBJ1-1 TRBV9 - few CASSLYWNTEAFF TGTGCCAGCAGCCTGTACTGGAACACTGAAGCTTTCTTT
TRBJ2-7 TRBV27 TRBD2 - CASNLGQAASGGQGAEQYF TGTGCCAGCAATCTTGGACAGGCGGCTAGCGGGGGACAAGGAGCCGAGCAGTACTTC
TRBJ1-4 TRBV3-1 TRBD1 - CASSQETGREKLFF TGTGCCAGCAGCCAAGAGACAGGGCGAGAAAAACTGTTTTTT
TRBJ2-7 TRBV29-1 - - CSVLEGESYEQYF TGCAGCGTCCTCGAGGGGGAGTCCTACGAGCAGTACTTC
TRBJ2-1 TRBV28 - - CASISWALGNEQFF TGTGCCAGCATTTCGTGGGCTCTAGGGAATGAGCAGTTCTTC
TRBJ1-2 TRBV7-2 - - CASSVGGGYGYTF TGTGCCAGCAGCGTAGGAGGGGGCTATGGCTACACCTTC
TRBJ2-1 TRBV6-4 - - CACSSRVGNEQFF TGTGCCTGCTCGAGCAGGGTCGGCAATGAGCAGTTCTTC
TRBJ2-3 TRBV9 - - CASSVTWGSTDTQYF TGTGCCAGCAGCGTTACGTGGGGAAGCACAGATACGCAGTATTTT
TRBJ2-3 TRBV15 - - CATSKGSGGGSTDTQYF TGTGCCACCAGCAAGGGTTCGGGGGGCGGTAGCACAGATACGCAGTATTTT
TRBJ2-5 TRBV7-3 - many CASSLTAIGLGTQYF TGTGCCAGCAGCTTAACGGCCATAGGCCTGGGGACCCAGTACTTC
TRBJ2-3 TRBV29-1 - - CSGVDRPVSDTQYF TGCAGCGGGGTCGACAGGCCTGTATCGGATACGCAGTATTTT